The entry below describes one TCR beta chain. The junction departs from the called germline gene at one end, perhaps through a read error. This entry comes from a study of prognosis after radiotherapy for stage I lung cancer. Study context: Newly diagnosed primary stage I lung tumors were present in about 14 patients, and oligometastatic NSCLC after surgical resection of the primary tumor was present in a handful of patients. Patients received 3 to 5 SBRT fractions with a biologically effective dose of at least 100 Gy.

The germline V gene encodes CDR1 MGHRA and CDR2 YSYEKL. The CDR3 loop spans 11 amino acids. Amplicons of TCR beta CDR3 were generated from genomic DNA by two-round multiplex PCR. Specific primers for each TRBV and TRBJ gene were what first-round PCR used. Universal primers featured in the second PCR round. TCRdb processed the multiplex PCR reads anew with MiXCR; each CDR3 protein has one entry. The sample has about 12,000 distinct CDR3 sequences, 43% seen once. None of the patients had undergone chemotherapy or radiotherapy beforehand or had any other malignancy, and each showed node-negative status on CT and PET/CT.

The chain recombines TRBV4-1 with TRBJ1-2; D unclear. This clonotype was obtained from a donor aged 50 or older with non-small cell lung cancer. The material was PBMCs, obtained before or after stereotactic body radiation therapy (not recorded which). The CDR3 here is CASSQVDGYTF. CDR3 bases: TGTGCCAGCAGCCAAGTGGACGGCTACACCTTC.